The 20 T cell receptor beta chains in this list originate from one sample, sequenced in a study of blood T cell repertoires in COVID-19. This table comes from immunoSEQ multiplex PCR, and its TCRdb copy is limited to in-frame clones, with some not included. Of 90,000 or so clones listed, 90% were seen once; the top ten hold around 4.1%. Source material: peripheral blood. Receptor source: a woman over 75 with active or convalescent COVID-19.

The chain links TRBV19 to TRBJ2-2, with 11 positions matching TRBD1. The germline CDR1 and CDR2 sequences are LNHDA and SQIVND (reference sequence). V lost 5 bases, J lost 4 bases, and 3 bases stayed unmatched. The CDR3 length is 15 residues. The CDR3 DNA follows: TGTGCCAGTAGTTACGGGACAGGGGGCACCGGGGAGCTGTTTTTT. It yields the protein CASSYGTGGTGELFF. The variable domain in full, completed from reference TRBV19 and TRBJ2-2, reads DGGITQSPKYLFRKEGQNVTLSCEQNLNHDAMYWYRQDPGQGLRLIYYSQIVNDFQKGDIAEGYSVSREKKESFPLTVTSAQKNPTAFYLCASSYGTGGTGELFFGEGSRLTVL.

The chain carries TRBV27 and TRBJ1-1; D possibly corresponds to TRBD1 (5 bases). Germline-derived CDR1 and CDR2 are MNHEY and SMNVEV (reference sequence). This CDR3 comprises 15 residues. Trimming shortened V by 4 bases and J by 1 base, and 13 bases separated the two germline ends. The CDR3 loop is CASSSHGASNTEAFF. DNA of the CDR3: TGTGCCAGCAGTTCCCATGGGGCGTCGAACACTGAAGCTTTCTTT.

This clone was counted once. The rearrangement uses TRBV29-1 and TRBJ2-7; 8 positions match TRBD1. The CDR3 runs 14 residues. The germline V gene encodes CDR1 SQVTM and CDR2 ANQGSEA. The trim removed 7 bases at V and 5 bases at J, leaving 13 bases unmatched. The CDR3 region has the DNA TGCAGCGCCCAGGGGGCGACGGGTGGCCACGAGCAGTACTTC. As protein: CSAQGATGGHEQYF.

The chain carries TRBV29-1 and TRBJ2-3, with 8 nucleotides matching TRBD1. Germline V gives CDR1 SQVTM, CDR2 ANQGSEA. The trim removed 6 bases at V and 2 bases at J, leaving 7 bases unmatched. The length of the CDR3 is 14 residues. In DNA, the CDR3 is TGCAGCGTCGGGCAGGGGGCGATCACAGATACGCAGTATTTT. This translates into CSVGQGAITDTQYF.

The chain has TRBV7-2 and TRBJ1-1; D is uncertain. Per the germline V gene, CDR1 is SGHTA and CDR2 is FQGNSA. With 1 base removed from V and 0 bases from J, the gap between germline ends came to 15 bases. CDR3 length equals 17 residues. The chain's CDR3 is CASSLVPHGVLNTEAFF. In DNA, the CDR3 is TGTGCCAGCAGCTTAGTACCCCACGGGGTATTGAACACTGAAGCTTTCTTT.

In regard to this clone: The same CDR3 can be traced to other DNA sequences in this sample. The chain combines TRBV19 with TRBJ1-1, with a possible D match to TRBD1 (5 bases). This CDR3 has 12 amino acids. Germline V lookup: CDR1 LNHDA, CDR2 SQIVND (reference sequence). V was pared by 7 bases and J by 2 bases, with 8 bases between. In DNA, the CDR3 is TGTGCCAGTACCAGGGCTAACACTGAAGCTTTCTTT. Its protein is CASTRANTEAFF.

This clone was observed once. V gene TRBV18 combines with J gene TRBJ1-2, with 9 bases lining up with TRBD1. V was pared by 1 base and J by 5 bases, with 14 bases of the junction left unmatched. This CDR3 has 18 residues. The germline V gene has CDR1 KGHSH and CDR2 LQKENI. DNA for the CDR3: TGTGCCAGCTCACCACTGGATCGGACAGGGGTCGTTGAATATGGCTACACCTTC. This sequence encodes CASSPLDRTGVVEYGYTF.

This clone was picked up one time. CDR3 region: CSVEKWGGSEKLFF. The CDR3 nucleotides are TGCAGCGTTGAAAAATGGGGAGGGAGTGAAAAACTGTTTTTT. The rearrangement links TRBV29-1 to TRBJ1-4, with D unclear. Trimming cost V 2 bases and J 7 bases, with 14 bases left between them. CDR1 and CDR2 from the germline V gene are SQVTM and ANQGSEA. The CDR3 covers 14 residues.

The chain couples TRBV6-2 or TRBV6-3 to TRBJ2-2; the D gene is possibly TRBD2 (6 bases). The CDR3 is 16 amino acids. Trimming left V 3 bases short and J 4 bases short, with 15 bases between. Germline values: CDR1 MNHEY, CDR2 SVGEGT. The CDR3 here is CASSYALASLTGELFF. The DNA of the CDR3 is TGTGCCAGCAGTTATGCCCTAGCGAGCCTCACCGGGGAGCTGTTTTTT.

The V and J genes are TRBV24-1 and TRBJ1-1; no firm D call. In germline, CDR1 is KGHDR, CDR2 SFDVKD. The CDR3 runs to 14 residues. V lost 3 bases, J lost 6 bases, and 13 bases lay in between. Written as DNA, the CDR3 is TGTGCCACCAGTGATACCGGAGGGAGGGCTGAAGCTTTCTTT. Translating gives CATSDTGGRAEAFF.

This rearrangement joins TRBV5-4 to TRBJ2-3; 10 bases map to TRBD2. The CDR3 covers 16 residues. Germline CDR1 reads SGHNT; CDR2 reads YYREEE (reference sequence). Trimming at V came to 3 bases and at J to 7 bases, leaving 11 bases not matched to a gene. This chain's CDR3 is CASSSPGLAIMNTQYF. The DNA for the CDR3 is TGTGCCAGCAGCTCCCCGGGACTAGCGATTATGAATACGCAGTATTTT.

This clone was observed a single time. This sequence joins TRBV5-4 and TRBJ2-1; no firm D call. Germline V lookup: CDR1 SGHNT, CDR2 YYREEE (reference sequence). This CDR3 comprises 13 residues. The ends were cut back, 4 bases at V and 0 bases at J, with 5 bases in the middle. Here the CDR3 reads CASSEDSYNEQFF. CDR3 coding DNA: TGTGCCAGCAGCGAGGACTCCTACAATGAGCAGTTCTTC.

The chain links TRBV4-2 to TRBJ2-1, with 13 bases that match TRBD2. Losses at the gene ends were 4 bases for V and 2 bases for J; bases not matched to a gene: 2. Germline V lookup: CDR1 LGHNA, CDR2 YNFKEQ. This CDR3 is built from 16 residues. CDR3 coding DNA: TGTGCCAGCAGCCCAACTAGCGGGAGGGCCTACAATGAGCAGTTCTTC. Translating it yields CASSPTSGRAYNEQFF.

The rearrangement links TRBV28 to TRBJ1-6; TRBD1 aligns across 7 bases. This CDR3 is 12 amino acids long. The germline V gene has CDR1 MDHEN and CDR2 SYDVKM. The J segment lost 9 bases and the V segment lost 6 bases, leaving 2 bases of the junction unmatched. The CDR3 coding sequence is TGTGCCAGCAGCCGGACAGGTTCACCCCTCCACTTT. It translates to CASSRTGSPLHF.

The chain couples TRBV10-2 to TRBJ2-5, with 7 bases lining up with TRBD2. There are 14 residues in the CDR3. The V gene end was trimmed by 4 bases and the J gene end by 3 bases; junction bases not matched to a gene: 5. Germline loops: CDR1 WSHSY, CDR2 SAAADI. The CDR3, as DNA: TGCGCCAGCAGTGGTTCAAGCGGGAAAGAGACCCAGTACTTC. Translation: CASSGSSGKETQYF.

V is TRBV28 and J is TRBJ2-1; 9 bases match TRBD2. Germline CDR1 MDHEN, CDR2 SYDVKM. The CDR3 runs to 16 residues. V shed 3 bases and J 5 bases; nucleotides not matched to a gene: 8. The CDR3 loop is CASSFISGRGNNEQFF. CDR3 coding DNA: TGTGCCAGCAGTTTTATTAGCGGGAGAGGGAACAATGAGCAGTTCTTC.

The chain combines TRBV27 with TRBJ1-2; the match to TRBD1 covers 9 bases. Germline V gives CDR1 MNHEY, CDR2 SMNVEV (reference sequence). The CDR3 loop spans 13 amino acids. The trim removed 4 bases at V and 8 bases at J, leaving 5 bases unmatched. Here the CDR3 DNA reads TGTGCCAGCAGTTACACGACAGGGGGAGGCTACACCTTC. Its protein product is CASSYTTGGGYTF.

This clone appeared once. This rearrangement joins TRBV18 to TRBJ1-5, with D possibly matching TRBD1 (6 bases). V shed 1 base and J shed 3 bases, with 10 bases lying between them. In germline, CDR1 is KGHSH, CDR2 LQKENI. This CDR3 has 15 residues. CDR3 sequence (DNA): TGTGCCAGCTCACCACTGCCAGGGGACAATCAGCCCCAGCATTTT. It specifies CASSPLPGDNQPQHF.

This chain uses TRBV19 with TRBJ2-3; TRBD2 matches 10 bases. Per germline, CDR1 LNHDA and CDR2 SQIVND (reference sequence). The CDR3 loop spans 19 amino acids. J gave up 5 bases and V 5 bases, and 19 bases lay outside the gene matches. This CDR3 is CASSWRRQRAGGPIDTQYF. DNA for the CDR3: TGTGCCAGTAGTTGGCGTCGTCAGAGAGCGGGAGGGCCCATAGATACGCAGTATTTT.

The CDR3 nucleotides are TGTGCCAGCAGCAACAGCGGTAATTCACCCCTCCACTTT. Its protein product is CASSNSGNSPLHF. The genes are TRBV6-2 or TRBV6-3 and TRBJ1-6, with D unresolved. The germline V gene has CDR1 MNHEY and CDR2 SVGEGT. V shed 6 bases and J shed 6 bases, with 9 bases lying between them. The CDR3 covers 13 residues.